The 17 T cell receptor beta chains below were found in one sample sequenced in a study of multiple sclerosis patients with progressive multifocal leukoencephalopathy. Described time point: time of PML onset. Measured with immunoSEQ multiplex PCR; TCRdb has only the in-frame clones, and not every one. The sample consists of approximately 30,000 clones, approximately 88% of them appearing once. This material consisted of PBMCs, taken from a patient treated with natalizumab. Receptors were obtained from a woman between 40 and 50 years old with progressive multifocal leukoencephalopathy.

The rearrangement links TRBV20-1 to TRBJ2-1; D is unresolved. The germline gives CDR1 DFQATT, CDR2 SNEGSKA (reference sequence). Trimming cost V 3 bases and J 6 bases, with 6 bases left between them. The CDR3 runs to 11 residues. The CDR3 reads CSASKANEQFF. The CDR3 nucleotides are TGCAGTGCTAGTAAAGCCAATGAGCAGTTCTTC.

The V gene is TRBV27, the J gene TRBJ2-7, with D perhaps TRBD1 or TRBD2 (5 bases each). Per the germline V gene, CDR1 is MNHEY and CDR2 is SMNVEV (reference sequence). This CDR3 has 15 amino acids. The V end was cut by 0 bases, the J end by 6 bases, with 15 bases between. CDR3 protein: CASSLSGPRGSEQYF. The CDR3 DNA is TGTGCCAGCAGTTTATCGGGACCCCGTGGATCCGAGCAGTACTTC.

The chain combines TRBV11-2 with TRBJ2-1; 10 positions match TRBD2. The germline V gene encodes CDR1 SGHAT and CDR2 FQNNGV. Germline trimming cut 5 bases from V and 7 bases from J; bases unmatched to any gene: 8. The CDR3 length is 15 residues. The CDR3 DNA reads TGTGCCAGCAGCGCAGCCTCTAGCGGGAGTAATGAGCAGTTCTTC. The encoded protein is CASSAASSGSNEQFF. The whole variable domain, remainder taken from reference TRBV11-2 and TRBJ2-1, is EAGVAQSPRYKIIEKRQSVAFWCNPISGHATLYWYQQILGQGPKLLIQFQNNGVVDDSQLPKDRFSAERLKGVDSTLKIQPAKLEDSAVYLCASSAASSGSNEQFFGPGTRLTVL.

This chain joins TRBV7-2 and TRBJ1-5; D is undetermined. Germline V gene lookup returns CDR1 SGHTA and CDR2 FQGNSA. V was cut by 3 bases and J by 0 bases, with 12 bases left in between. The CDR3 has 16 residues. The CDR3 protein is CASSFLHVYSNQPQHF. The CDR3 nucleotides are TGTGCCAGCAGCTTCCTACACGTTTATAGCAATCAGCCCCAGCATTTT. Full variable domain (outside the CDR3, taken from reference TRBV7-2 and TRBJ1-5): GAGVSQSPSNKVTEKGKDVELRCDPISGHTALYWYRQSLGQGLEFLIYFQGNSAPDKSGLPSDRFSAERTGGSVSTLTIQRTQQEDSAVYLCASSFLHVYSNQPQHFGDGTRLSIL.

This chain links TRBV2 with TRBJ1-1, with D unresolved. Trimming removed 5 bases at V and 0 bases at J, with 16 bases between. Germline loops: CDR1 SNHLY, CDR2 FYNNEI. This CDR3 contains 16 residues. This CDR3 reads CASSRAGEIMNTEAFF. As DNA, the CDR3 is TGTGCCAGCAGTCGGGCAGGAGAGATTATGAACACTGAAGCTTTCTTT. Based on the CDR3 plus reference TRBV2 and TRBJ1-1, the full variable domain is EPEVTQTPSHQVTQMGQEVILRCVPISNHLYFYWYRQILGQKVEFLVSFYNNEISEKSEIFDDQFSVERPDGSNFTLKIRSTKLEDSAMYFCASSRAGEIMNTEAFFGQGTRLTVV.

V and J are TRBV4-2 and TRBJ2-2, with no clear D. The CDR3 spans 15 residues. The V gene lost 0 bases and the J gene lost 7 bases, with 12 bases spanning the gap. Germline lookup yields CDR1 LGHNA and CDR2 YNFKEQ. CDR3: CASSQESQLSGELFF. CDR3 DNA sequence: TGTGCCAGCAGCCAAGAAAGCCAGCTTAGCGGGGAGCTGTTTTTT.

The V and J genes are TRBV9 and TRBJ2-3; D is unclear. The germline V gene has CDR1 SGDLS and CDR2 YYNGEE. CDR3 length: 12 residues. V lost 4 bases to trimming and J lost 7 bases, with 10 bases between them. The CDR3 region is CASSRSVYTQYF. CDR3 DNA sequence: TGTGCCAGCAGCAGGTCGGTGTATACGCAGTATTTT. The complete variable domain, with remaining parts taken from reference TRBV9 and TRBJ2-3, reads DSGVTQTPKHLITATGQRVTLRCSPRSGDLSVYWYQQSLDQGLQFLIQYYNGEERAKGNILERFSAQQFPDLHSELNLSSLELGDSALYFCASSRSVYTQYFGPGTRLTVL.

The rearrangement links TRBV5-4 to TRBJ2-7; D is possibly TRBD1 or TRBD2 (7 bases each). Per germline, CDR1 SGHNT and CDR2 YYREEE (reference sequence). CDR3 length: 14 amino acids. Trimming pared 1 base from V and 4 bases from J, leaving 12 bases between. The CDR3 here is CASSLQGGIYEQYF. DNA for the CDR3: TGTGCCAGCAGCTTGCAGGGGGGGATTTACGAGCAGTACTTC.

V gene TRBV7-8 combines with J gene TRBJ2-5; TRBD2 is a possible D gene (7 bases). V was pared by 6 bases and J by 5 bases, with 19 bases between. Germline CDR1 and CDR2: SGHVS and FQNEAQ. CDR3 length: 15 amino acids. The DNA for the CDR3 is TGTGCCAGCAGGGACCGGCGGGGGCCCGGGGAGACCCAGTACTTC. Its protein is CASRDRRGPGETQYF.

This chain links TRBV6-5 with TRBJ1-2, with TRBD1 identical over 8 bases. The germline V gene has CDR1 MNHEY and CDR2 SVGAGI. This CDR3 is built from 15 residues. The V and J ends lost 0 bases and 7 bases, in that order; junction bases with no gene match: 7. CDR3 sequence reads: CASSYSAHRGAGYTF. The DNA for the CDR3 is TGTGCCAGCAGTTACTCGGCCCACAGGGGGGCTGGCTACACCTTC.

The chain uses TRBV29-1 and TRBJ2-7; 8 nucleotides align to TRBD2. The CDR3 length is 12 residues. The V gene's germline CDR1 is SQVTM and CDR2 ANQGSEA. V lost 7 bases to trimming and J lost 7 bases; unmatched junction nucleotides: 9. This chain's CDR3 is CSAGGAGQEQYF. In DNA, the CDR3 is TGCAGCGCGGGAGGGGCAGGGCAAGAGCAGTACTTC.

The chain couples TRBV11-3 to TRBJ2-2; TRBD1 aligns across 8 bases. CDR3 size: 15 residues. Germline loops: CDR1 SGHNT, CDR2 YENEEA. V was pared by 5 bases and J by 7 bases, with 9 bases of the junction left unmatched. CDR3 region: CASSPTGTGSGELFF. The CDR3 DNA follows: TGTGCCAGCAGCCCTACCGGGACAGGCAGCGGGGAGCTGTTTTTT. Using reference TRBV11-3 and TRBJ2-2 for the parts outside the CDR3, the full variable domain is EAGVVQSPRYKIIEKKQPVAFWCNPISGHNTLYWYLQNLGQGPELLIRYENEEAVDDSQLPKDRFSAERLKGVDSTLKIQPAELGDSAVYLCASSPTGTGSGELFFGEGSRLTVL.

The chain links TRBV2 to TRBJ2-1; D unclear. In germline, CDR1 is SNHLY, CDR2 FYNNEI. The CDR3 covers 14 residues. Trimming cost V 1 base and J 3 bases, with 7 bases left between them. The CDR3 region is CASSEESGYNEQFF. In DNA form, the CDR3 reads TGTGCCAGCAGTGAAGAGTCAGGCTACAATGAGCAGTTCTTC.

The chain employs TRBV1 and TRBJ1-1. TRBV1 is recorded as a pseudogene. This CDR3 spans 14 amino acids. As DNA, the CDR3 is TGCACCAGCAGCCAAGGTCTACAGCGTACTGAAGCTTTCTTT. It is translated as CTSSQGLQRTEAFF.

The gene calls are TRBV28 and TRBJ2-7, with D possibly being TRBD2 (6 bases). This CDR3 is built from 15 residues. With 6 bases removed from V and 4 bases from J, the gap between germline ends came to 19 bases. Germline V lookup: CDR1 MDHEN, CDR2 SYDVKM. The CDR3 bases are TGTGCCAGCAGCACCCGGGGCCCCGGGGGTTACGAGCAGTACTTC. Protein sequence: CASSTRGPGGYEQYF.

The CDR3 nucleotides are TGTGCCTGGAGTGTTGGCGGGAGCACAGATACGCAGTATTTT. It yields the protein CAWSVGGSTDTQYF. The V call is TRBV30, the J call TRBJ2-3; a weak D match, TRBD2 (5 bases). V lost 0 bases and J lost 0, with 7 bases in between. In germline, CDR1 is GTSNPN, CDR2 SVGIG (reference sequence). The CDR3 sequence is 14 residues long. Filled out from reference TRBV30 and TRBJ2-3, the complete variable domain reads SQTIHQWPATLVQPVGSPLSLECTVEGTSNPNLYWYRQAAGRGLQLLFYSVGIGQISSEVPQNLSASRPQDRQFILSSKKLLLSDSGFYLCAWSVGGSTDTQYFGPGTRLTVL.

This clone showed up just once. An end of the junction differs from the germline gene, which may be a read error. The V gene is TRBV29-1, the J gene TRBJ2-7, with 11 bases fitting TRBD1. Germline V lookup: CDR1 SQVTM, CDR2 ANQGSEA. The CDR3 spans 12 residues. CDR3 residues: CSVWLGQGVPLF. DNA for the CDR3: TGCAGCGTCTGGTTGGGACAGGGGGTCCCCCTATTC.